Following are 3 T cell receptor beta chains from one sample sequenced in a study of metastatic and nonmetastatic thyroid tumors. Among the patients, none had received any treatment before thyroid surgery. TCRdb ran MiXCR on the PCR reads. The sample contains around 19,000 clones, about a sixth of which appear only once. The sequenced sample was tumor tissue. The receptor set was obtained from a female donor with papillary thyroid cancer or a benign thyroid nodule (not recorded which). Some clones in this sample may be carry-over from other donors' samples.

This clone showed up many times. This chain connects TRBV5-1 to TRBJ2-5; D is undetermined. Per germline, CDR1 SGHRS and CDR2 YFSETQ. The V end lost 4 bases, the J end lost 5 bases, and 18 bases lay between the germline ends. The CDR3 covers 15 residues. The CDR3 loop reads CASSPSPTESETQYF. Here the CDR3 DNA reads TGCGCCAGCAGCCCCTCTCCGACGGAATCGGAGACCCAGTACTTC. The complete variable domain, with remaining parts taken from reference TRBV5-1 and TRBJ2-5, reads KAGVTQTPRYLIKTRGQQVTLSCSPISGHRSVSWYQQTPGQGLQFLFEYFSETQRNKGNFPGRFSGRQFSNSRSEMNVSTLELGDSALYLCASSPSPTESETQYFGPGTRLLVL.

This clone came up many times. The chain has TRBV5-1 and TRBJ1-6; unclear D gene. The CDR3 runs 14 residues. V was trimmed by 0 bases and J by 7 bases, leaving 8 bases between them. Germline assignment: CDR1 SGHRS and CDR2 YFSETQ. The CDR3 loop is CASSLGRRNSPLHF. CDR3 sequence (DNA): TGCGCCAGCAGCTTGGGTAGACGAAATTCACCCCTCCACTTT. Looking up the rest from reference TRBV5-1 and TRBJ1-6 gives the full variable domain: KAGVTQTPRYLIKTRGQQVTLSCSPISGHRSVSWYQQTPGQGLQFLFEYFSETQRNKGNFPGRFSGRQFSNSRSEMNVSTLELGDSALYLCASSLGRRNSPLHFGNGTRLTVT.

Many counts were recorded for this clone. This chain uses TRBV6-1 with TRBJ2-5, with 7 bases lining up with TRBD2. Losses at the gene ends were 0 bases for V and 5 bases for J; bases not matched to a gene: 3. Germline V gene sequence: CDR1 MNHNS, CDR2 SASEGT. There are 14 residues in the CDR3. The CDR3 DNA is TGTGCCAGCAGTGAAGCGGGGGGGGGGGAGACCCAGTACTTC. Translated, it gives CASSEAGGGETQYF.